This passage covers 8 T cell receptor beta chains from one sample sequenced in a study of cytomegalovirus exposure and HLA in healthy donors. 13 Jbeta primers and 60 Vbeta primers were used for the PCR. Assay used: immunoSEQ multiplex PCR; TCRdb lists only in-frame clones, some missing. This table has under 200,000 clones, roughly 80% appearing once. The sample taken for sequencing was PBMCs. These TCRs come from a woman in her late teens or twenties in good health and CMV-seronegative.

The V call is TRBV4-3, the J call TRBJ1-2, with TRBD1 matching 10 bases. With 1 base clipped from V and 4 bases from J, the junction kept 6 bases outside the gene matches. Germline CDR1 LGHNA, CDR2 YSLEER. The CDR3 consists of 16 residues. The CDR3 bases are TGCGCCAGCAGCCAAGGACCGGGACAGGGGCCCTATGGCTACACCTTC. It codes for CASSQGPGQGPYGYTF.

The chain joins TRBV19 to TRBJ2-1, with 7 bases that match TRBD2. CDR1 is LNHDA, CDR2 SQIVND, per germline (reference sequence). J lost 4 bases, V lost 3 bases, and 9 bases had no gene match. This CDR3 is built from 16 residues. The CDR3 sequence is CASSMIPSGIYNEQFF. The CDR3, as DNA: TGTGCCAGTAGTATGATCCCCAGCGGGATTTACAATGAGCAGTTCTTC.

The chain has TRBV15 and TRBJ1-5; D unresolved. This CDR3 has 15 amino acids. Trimming left V 3 bases short and J 6 bases short, with 15 bases between. Germline V gene sequence: CDR1 LNHNV, CDR2 YYDKDF (reference sequence). This CDR3 reads CATSRSSTVPQPQHF. CDR3 coding DNA: TGTGCCACCAGCAGGTCGAGCACAGTCCCTCAGCCCCAGCATTTT.

This sequence joins TRBV5-1 and TRBJ2-3, with TRBD2 matching 15 bases. Germline V lookup: CDR1 SGHRS, CDR2 YFSETQ. CDR3 length equals 17 residues. Losses at the gene ends were 1 base for V and 6 bases for J; bases not matched to a gene: 6. CDR3 sequence reads: CASSLFRTSGRADTQYF. DNA for the CDR3: TGCGCCAGCAGCTTGTTTCGGACTAGCGGGAGGGCGGATACGCAGTATTTT.

The genes are TRBV10-1 and TRBJ1-1; D is perhaps TRBD1 (6 bases). The germline V gene encodes CDR1 WNHNN and CDR2 SYGVQD (reference sequence). Trimming stripped 6 bases from V and 2 bases from J, with 10 bases between. The CDR3 is 13 amino acids. CDR3 sequence (DNA): TGCGCCAGCAGCGGACAGACCAACACTGAAGCTTTCTTT. Amino acid sequence: CASSGQTNTEAFF.

This clone was picked up one time. The chain recombines TRBV7-9 with TRBJ2-2; 9 positions match TRBD1. Germline V gene sequence: CDR1 SEHNR, CDR2 FQNEAQ (reference sequence). Germline trimming cut 6 bases from V and 1 base from J; bases unmatched to any gene: 6. The CDR3 runs to 16 residues. The CDR3 coding sequence is TGTGCCAGCAGGTCTCCGGGACAGGGGAACACCGGGGAGCTGTTTTTT. The encoded protein is CASRSPGQGNTGELFF.

The chain links TRBV7-6 to TRBJ2-7; D is undetermined. The germline V and J ends were trimmed by 2 bases and 0 bases, with 5 bases remaining between them. This CDR3 has 13 residues. Per germline, CDR1 SGHVS and CDR2 FNYEAQ. In nucleotides, the CDR3 is TGTGCCAGCAGCTTACCAGGCTCCTACGAGCAGTACTTC. Protein: CASSLPGSYEQYF.

The chain joins TRBV9 to TRBJ2-5; 16 bases align to TRBD2. With 3 bases clipped from V and 5 bases from J, the junction kept 10 bases outside the gene matches. The CDR3 consists of 18 residues. Germline lookup yields CDR1 SGDLS and CDR2 YYNGEE. This CDR3 is CASSAGTSGRVGSETQYF. The CDR3 DNA sequence: TGTGCCAGCAGCGCCGGGACTAGCGGGAGGGTTGGGTCGGAGACCCAGTACTTC.